A selection of T cell receptor beta chains follows, all from one sample in a study of T-cell memory formation after mild COVID-19. TCRdb used MiXCR to reprocess the 5' RACE reads, holding one entry per CDR3 protein. The sample has 350,000 to 450,000 distinct CDR3 sequences, 25% to 30% seen once. The sequenced sample consisted of PBMCs or a T cell subset sorted from them (not recorded which). Receptor source: an adult woman who had mild COVID-19 (a few samples of this study predate the infection). Cell type and time point are not known. The CDR3 runs from the conserved cysteine through the conserved F or W. A D gene is named only where the DNA matches it firmly.

-,14,TRBV5-4,CASRQGGGGSPLHF
TRBD2,16,TRBV7-8,CASSRTSGGTPDTQYF
-,16,TRBV5-1,CASSLGGPSGANVLTF
TRBD2,16,TRBV19,CASSIRAGPSTDTQYF
-,13,TRBV20-1,CSARAVGEDEQYF
-,16,TRBV7-8,CASSLAARLYSYGYTF
TRBD1,14,TRBV7-2,CASSLGNRGPGYTF
-,16,TRBV2,CASSEVRGMVEETQYF
-,13,TRBV5-1,CASSLDPTYEQYF
TRBD2,16,TRBV5-1,CASSPGTSPPAYEQYF
-,13,TRBV7-3,CASSLDSWAKAFF
-,15,TRBV29-1,CSVTVGAGSSYEQYF
-,13,TRBV19,CASSTGKNTEAFF
-,14,TRBV5-1,CASSLLDTNTEAFF
TRBD1,13,TRBV24-1,CATGTGQSYEQYF
-,11,TRBV20-1,CSAREVLEAFF
-,16,TRBV9,CASSVDVSGTATEAFF
TRBD1,14,TRBV25-1,CASKEDRVNSPLHF
-,13,TRBV4-1,CASSQDANYGYTF
-,13,TRBV12-3/TRBV12-4,CASRGLGTETQYF
TRBD2,19,TRBV9,CASSPMPGTSELGDYEQYF
TRBD1,17,TRBV18,CASSPQRQGQPYNEQFF
TRBD1,13,TRBV9,CASRSDRPYGYTF
-,15,TRBV5-5,CASSLNYGQPGELFF
-,15,TRBV2,CASTPDLTPNQPQHF
TRBD2,16,TRBV7-3,CASSSASGGLADTQYF
TRBD1,16,TRBV7-6,CASSNPWGQGAHEQFF
-,14,TRBV13,CASSSTGEYNEQFF
-,12,TRBV20-1,CSAEDRTDGYTF
-,17,TRBV24-1,CATSHRGRTRITDTQYF
TRBD2,16,TRBV4-3,CASSQEHLAGAVEQYF
TRBD1,14,TRBV10-3,CAISQGAGNTEAFF
-,15,TRBV7-9,CASSLEGYRGPEQFF
TRBD1,16,TRBV7-2,CASRAPGQAPYYGYTF
-,12,TRBV2,CASSRQAYEQYF
-,16,TRBV2,CASSVGGTLMNTEAFF
TRBD1,13,TRBV11-2,CASSFGTEYEAFF
-,13,TRBV29-1,CSVEYRPNTEAFF
TRBD1,15,TRBV20-1,CSATADPDREDGYTF
-,17,TRBV16,CASSRSATTGGPNTIYF
TRBD2,17,TRBV4-3,CASSSPGGLADYNEQFF
-,13,TRBV7-3,CASSLERSNEQFF
-,14,TRBV7-2,CASSLGTAAYEQYF
-,13,TRBV12-3/TRBV12-4,CASTLTGTDTQYF
-,18,TRBV7-6,CASRGSRWNKSENYGYTF
TRBD2,17,TRBV12-3/TRBV12-4,CASSFPLAGGPTDTQYF
-,14,TRBV3-1,CASSQVEATGTQYF
-,16,TRBV7-3,CASSPALGGSYNEQFF
TRBD1,17,TRBV20-1,CSASPIPGQGRPYEQYF
TRBD1,13,TRBV7-8,CASSWDRNTEAFF
-,15,TRBV20-1,CSAREGLPSGNTIYF
-,15,TRBV10-3,CAISEGWTDPDTQYF
-,15,TRBV5-4,CASSPPGHRTDTQYF
TRBD2,15,TRBV9,CASSVEGRGYNEQFF